These 31 T cell receptor beta chains were all obtained from the same sample, sequenced in a study of T cells after yellow fever vaccination. MiXCR, applied by TCRdb to the 5' RACE reads, yields one record per CDR3 protein. This table has a few hundred thousand distinct CDR3 sequences, about 3% appearing once. Here the sequenced sample was CD4+ T cells sorted from PBMCs, taken 10 days after the yellow fever booster vaccination. All receptors derive from a man between 18 and 35 years old who received the YFV17D yellow fever vaccine.

This clonotype turned up a few times. The V and J genes are TRBV12-3 or TRBV12-4 and TRBJ1-1; 9 bases line up with TRBD1. The CDR3 runs to 12 residues. V was clipped by 6 bases and J by 9 bases; unmatched bases: 5. CDR3 loop: CASSLGQGKAFF. The CDR3 nucleotides are TGTGCCAGCAGCTTGGGACAGGGTAAAGCTTTCTTT.

This clonotype occurred many times. The chain recombines TRBV5-1 with TRBJ2-5; TRBD1 agrees at 12 bases. Germline V CDR1 and CDR2: SGHRS, YFSETQ. The V segment lost 3 bases and the J segment 3 bases; nucleotides outside the gene matches: 12. There are 18 residues in the CDR3. CDR3 sequence reads: CASSSGTGGFVLKETQYF. The CDR3 DNA is TGCGCCAGCAGCTCCGGGACAGGGGGCTTCGTTTTGAAAGAGACCCAGTACTTC.

The rearrangement links TRBV11-2 to TRBJ1-1, with D perhaps TRBD1 (5 bases). Per the germline V gene, CDR1 is SGHAT and CDR2 is FQNNGV. V lost 5 bases and J lost 1, with 20 bases in between. The CDR3 length is 17 residues. CDR3 sequence: CASSAALDSQANTEAFF. The CDR3 region has the DNA TGTGCCAGCAGCGCCGCCTTAGACAGTCAGGCGAACACTGAAGCTTTCTTT.

This clonotype turned up a few times. This chain links TRBV3-1 with TRBJ2-1, with D unresolved. Germline CDR1 LGHDT, CDR2 YNNKEL (reference sequence). The germline V and J ends were trimmed by 2 bases and 12 bases, with 8 bases remaining between them. The CDR3 sequence is 11 residues long. CDR3 loop: CASSQSWGQFF. The DNA of the CDR3 is TGTGCCAGCAGCCAATCATGGGGGCAGTTCTTC.

At least ten counts were recorded for this clonotype. The genes are TRBV7-2 and TRBJ2-7; weak D call: TRBD1 (6 bases). V was pared by 4 bases and J by 2 bases, with 12 bases between. Looked up from germline, CDR1 is SGHTA and CDR2 is FQGNSA. The CDR3 totals 14 residues. The CDR3 protein is CASSWDMNTYEQYF. CDR3 in DNA: TGTGCCAGCAGCTGGGACATGAATACCTACGAGCAGTACTTC.

This clonotype came up many times. This sequence joins TRBV5-6 and TRBJ2-7; the D is unclear. The CDR3 spans 12 residues. CDR1 is SGHDT and CDR2 is YYEEEE in the germline V gene. V gave up 2 bases and J gave up 8 bases, with 11 bases separating them. Here the CDR3 reads CASSLYLGKQYF. CDR3 DNA sequence: TGTGCCAGCAGCTTATATTTGGGGAAGCAGTACTTC.

The table lists this clonotype with many counts. The chain uses TRBV5-1 and TRBJ1-1; D gene unclear. The CDR3 extends over 16 amino acids. Germline-derived CDR1 and CDR2 are SGHRS and YFSETQ. Trimming took off 1 base at V and 1 base at J, with 14 bases between the two ends. The CDR3 spells CASSLSAPSRNTEAFF. CDR3 coding DNA: TGCGCCAGCAGCTTGTCAGCCCCCTCCAGGAACACTGAAGCTTTCTTT.

This clonotype was detected only a few times. This chain uses TRBV7-2 with TRBJ1-5; no clear D gene. Germline assignment: CDR1 SGHTA and CDR2 FQGNSA. The CDR3 spans 13 residues. V gave up 3 bases and J gave up 11 bases, with 14 bases separating them. The CDR3 protein is CASSLGASFSQHF. The CDR3 DNA is TGTGCCAGCAGCTTGGGTGCAAGCTTTTCCCAGCATTTT.

This clonotype was detected a few times. V usage is TRBV2 and J usage is TRBJ2-7; D ambiguous. Germline values: CDR1 SNHLY, CDR2 FYNNEI. V gave up 5 bases and J gave up 7 bases, with 9 bases separating them. CDR3 length: 11 amino acids. The CDR3 sequence is CASSSGREQYV. The CDR3 coding sequence is TGTGCCAGCAGTTCCGGTAGGGAGCAGTACGTC.

This clonotype has ten or more counts. V gene TRBV18 combines with J gene TRBJ2-7; 9 bases match TRBD1. CDR3 length: 15 residues. CDR1 KGHSH and CDR2 LQKENI come from the germline V gene. With 3 bases clipped from V and 6 bases from J, the junction kept 9 bases outside the gene matches. The CDR3 sequence is CASSPAGTGNREQYF. The CDR3 nucleotides read TGTGCCAGCTCACCCGCCGGGACAGGGAATCGCGAGCAGTACTTC.

This clonotype showed up many times. The V gene is TRBV30, the J gene TRBJ2-6; TRBD2 might be the D (5 bases). V lost 3 bases to trimming and J lost 1 base, with 19 bases between them. Germline loops: CDR1 GTSNPN, CDR2 SVGIG (reference sequence). The length of the CDR3 is 18 residues. In nucleotides, the CDR3 is TGTGCCTGGAGGAACAACCGGGGAAGGGAGTCTGGGGCCAACGTCCTGACTTTC. This codes for CAWRNNRGRESGANVLTF.

There are a few counts of this clonotype. The rearrangement links TRBV19 to TRBJ2-7; a possible D gene is TRBD1 (6 bases). The CDR3 loop spans 16 amino acids. The germline V and J ends were trimmed by 3 bases and 0 bases, with 15 bases remaining between them. The germline CDR1 and CDR2 sequences are LNHDA and SQIVND (reference sequence). Here the CDR3 reads CASSITGTQSSYEQYF. The CDR3 region has the DNA TGTGCCAGTAGTATTACCGGGACACAGAGCTCCTACGAGCAGTACTTC.

This clonotype has ten or more counts. V and J are TRBV12-3 or TRBV12-4 and TRBJ1-1; D is unresolved. Trimming removed 7 bases at V and 0 bases at J, with 12 bases between. The CDR3 runs 14 residues. CDR3 protein: CASIHPRVNTEAFF. CDR3 sequence (DNA): TGTGCCAGCATCCACCCGAGGGTGAACACTGAAGCTTTCTTT.

This clonotype has just a few counts. The chain recombines TRBV9 with TRBJ1-5; TRBD1 is a possible D gene (6 bases). Germline loops: CDR1 SGDLS, CDR2 YYNGEE. The CDR3 contains 15 residues. V shed 2 bases and J shed 5 bases, with 14 bases lying between them. The CDR3 sequence is CASSVSGGAHQPQHF. CDR3 DNA: TGTGCCAGCAGCGTTTCCGGGGGCGCCCATCAGCCCCAGCATTTT.

A few counts support this clonotype. The genes are TRBV19 and TRBJ2-5, with TRBD2 identical over 9 bases. With V trimmed by 5 bases and J by 0 bases, 4 bases remained unmatched. Germline V gene lookup returns CDR1 LNHDA and CDR2 SQIVND (reference sequence). The CDR3 totals 15 residues. The CDR3 sequence is CASSPLAGNQETQYF. CDR3 nucleotides: TGTGCCAGTAGTCCCCTAGCGGGGAACCAAGAGACCCAGTACTTC.

This clonotype has only a few counts. V is TRBV15 and J is TRBJ2-1; 12 bases are a match to TRBD2. Germline trimming cut 4 bases from V and 4 bases from J; bases unmatched to any gene: 2. Germline loops: CDR1 LNHNV, CDR2 YYDKDF (reference sequence). The CDR3 loop spans 15 amino acids. CDR3 nucleotides: TGTGCCACCAGCACGGGGACTAGCGGGTACAATGAGCAGTTCTTC. Encoded protein: CATSTGTSGYNEQFF.

This clonotype was found many times. This CDR3 reads CASSLVAGSTDTQYF. CDR3 nucleotide sequence: TGCGCCAGCAGCTTGGTGGCGGGGAGCACAGATACGCAGTATTTT. The chain recombines TRBV5-1 with TRBJ2-3; TRBD2 might be the D (6 bases). Per the germline V gene, CDR1 is SGHRS and CDR2 is YFSETQ. This CDR3 has 15 amino acids. V was pared by 0 bases and J by 0 bases, with 8 bases between.

This clonotype has more than one count but fewer than ten. This rearrangement joins TRBV4-3 to TRBJ1-6; no clear D gene. The V gene lost 3 bases and the J gene lost 7 bases, with 13 bases spanning the gap. The CDR3 has 15 amino acids. The V gene's germline CDR1 is LGHNA and CDR2 YSLEER. The CDR3 nucleotides are TGCGCCAGCAGCCAGAGAGAAGAATGGAATTCACCCCTCCACTTT. Translation: CASSQREEWNSPLHF.

This clonotype occurred many times. This sequence joins TRBV5-1 and TRBJ2-1, with 8 bases that match TRBD1. Germline assignment: CDR1 SGHRS and CDR2 YFSETQ. V was clipped by 2 bases and J by 8 bases; unmatched bases: 6. The CDR3 has 14 amino acids. CDR3 protein: CASSLRTGGYEQFF. The CDR3 DNA reads TGCGCCAGCAGCTTAAGAACAGGGGGATATGAGCAGTTCTTC.

This clonotype was found many times. CDR3 sequence: CASSALGYGYTF. CDR3 in DNA: TGTGCCAGCAGTGCGCTGGGCTATGGCTACACCTTC. V is TRBV2 and J is TRBJ1-2; no reliable D call. Germline loops: CDR1 SNHLY, CDR2 FYNNEI. The CDR3 runs 12 residues. V lost 4 bases and J lost 4, with 7 bases in between.

The gene calls are TRBV7-2 and TRBJ2-1; D perhaps matches TRBD2 (5 bases). V was clipped by 5 bases and J by 4 bases, with 12 bases between them. The CDR3 is 14 amino acids. Per the germline V gene, CDR1 is SGHTA and CDR2 is FQGNSA. The CDR3 DNA reads TGTGCCAGCAGCCTATACGGGGTGTACAATGAGCAGTTCTTC. Its translation: CASSLYGVYNEQFF.

V is TRBV7-2 and J is TRBJ2-6; no reliable D call. Germline CDR1 and CDR2: SGHTA and FQGNSA. V shed 1 base and J shed 4 bases, with 5 bases lying between them. This CDR3 comprises 14 residues. The CDR3 loop reads CASSLGWGANVLTF. The CDR3 nucleotides are TGTGCCAGCAGCTTAGGCTGGGGGGCCAACGTCCTGACTTTC.

This clonotype has a handful of counts. The chain combines TRBV29-1 with TRBJ1-2; 9 bases match TRBD1. Germline V gives CDR1 SQVTM, CDR2 ANQGSEA. Trimming took 6 bases from V and 6 from J; bases not matched to a gene: 11. This CDR3 region has 14 residues. CDR3 nucleotides: TGCAGCGTCTGGGACAGGGTAGACTTGGATGGCTACACCTTC. Translation gives CSVWDRVDLDGYTF.

In this sample, this clonotype turned up a few times. This chain joins TRBV7-2 and TRBJ1-5, with D possibly matching TRBD1 (6 bases). The CDR3 sequence is 15 residues long. The germline V gene has CDR1 SGHTA and CDR2 FQGNSA. V was trimmed by 1 base and J by 7 bases, leaving 14 bases between them. CDR3 DNA sequence: TGTGCCAGCAGCTTAGTTTTCAGGGGTGGGCAGCCCCAGCATTTT. It codes for CASSLVFRGGQPQHF.

This clonotype was counted at least ten times. The gene calls are TRBV7-3 and TRBJ1-1; D is undetermined. Germline V gives CDR1 SGHTA, CDR2 FQGTGA. The CDR3 is 13 amino acids. The germline V and J ends were trimmed by 5 bases and 5 bases, with 12 bases remaining between them. The CDR3 bases are TGTGCCAGCAGCCAGTTAACGAGGACTGAAGCTTTCTTT. It is translated as CASSQLTRTEAFF.

This clonotype was picked up many times. The rearrangement uses TRBV20-1 and TRBJ2-4, with D maybe TRBD2 (6 bases). V was cut by 6 bases and J by 3 bases, with 12 bases left in between. CDR3 size: 13 residues. CDR1 is DFQATT, CDR2 SNEGSKA, per germline (reference sequence). CDR3: CSARGLRKNIQYF. The DNA of the CDR3 is TGCAGTGCAAGGGGACTTCGCAAAAACATTCAGTACTTC.

This clonotype was detected many times. The chain couples TRBV10-3 to TRBJ1-3; TRBD1 matches 7 bases. CDR1 ENHRY and CDR2 SYGVKD come from the germline V gene. CDR3 size: 16 residues. With V trimmed by 10 bases and J by 0 bases, 12 bases remained unmatched. The CDR3 sequence: CATQTWTGLSGNTIYF. The CDR3 DNA reads TGTGCCACCCAAACTTGGACAGGTCTCTCTGGAAACACCATATATTTT.

In this sample, this clonotype turned up a few times. The V gene is TRBV7-2, the J gene TRBJ1-6; the D gene is possibly TRBD1 (5 bases). CDR1 and CDR2 from the germline V gene are SGHTA and FQGNSA. V lost 5 bases and J 7 bases, leaving 12 bases between the germline ends. The CDR3 is 14 amino acids. The CDR3 region is CASSPDSRNSPLHF. CDR3 bases: TGTGCCAGCAGCCCCGACAGTCGAAATTCACCCCTCCACTTT.

The genes are TRBV20-1 and TRBJ2-5; 8 bases agree with TRBD1. CDR1 is DFQATT, CDR2 SNEGSKA, per germline (reference sequence). Losses at the gene ends were 2 bases for V and 5 bases for J; bases not matched to a gene: 7. This CDR3 has 14 residues. CDR3 residues: CSARSRTGRETQYF. The CDR3 bases are TGCAGTGCTAGATCTAGGACAGGGAGGGAGACCCAGTACTTC.

The chain couples TRBV4-1 to TRBJ1-1; D not resolved. V lost 0 bases and J 11 bases, leaving 13 bases between the germline ends. The germline V gene encodes CDR1 MGHRA and CDR2 YSYEKL. The CDR3 covers 13 residues. This chain's CDR3 is CASSQEYRGGAFF. CDR3 nucleotide sequence: TGCGCCAGCAGCCAAGAATACCGCGGAGGGGCTTTCTTT.

This clonotype was picked up a small number of times. The chain combines TRBV20-1 with TRBJ1-5, with D possibly matching TRBD1 (5 bases). The V gene lost 4 bases and the J gene lost 1 base, with 11 bases spanning the gap. The germline V gene has CDR1 DFQATT and CDR2 SNEGSKA (reference sequence). CDR3 length: 14 amino acids. The CDR3 loop reads CSATSGGSNQPQHF. Here the CDR3 DNA reads TGCAGTGCTACCTCGGGGGGGAGCAATCAGCCCCAGCATTTT.